This T cell receptor beta chain was recovered during a study of identical twins. This CDR3 has 14 residues. The germline V gene has CDR1 DFQATT and CDR2 SNEGSKA (reference sequence). Concerning this clonotype itself: The junction shows a germline mismatch at one end, possibly a read error.

TCRdb processed the 5' RACE reads anew with MiXCR; each CDR3 protein has one entry. This table holds hundreds of thousands of distinct CDR3 sequences, approximately 13% found once. These same records also appear under a second study, on yellow fever vaccine responses in identical twins.

The J gene is TRBJ2-3, the V gene TRBV20-1; perhaps TRBD1 as D (6 bases). This TCR came from a young woman in good health. The sample consisted of PBMCs. The CDR3 DNA follows: TGCAGTGCGAGAGGCCGGGACAACACAGATACGCAGTATTTT. As protein: CSARGRDNTDTQYF.